This T cell receptor beta chain was retrieved from a study of T cell responses to AZD1222 COVID-19 vaccine. Study conclusions and caveats: Baseline antibody screening turned up just a handful of seropositive AZD1222 recipients. Repertoire sampling occurred only after the peak T cell response.

On this clone itself: Its antigen remains unknown.

The repertoire was sequenced with immunoSEQ multiplex PCR; TCRdb's copy has only in-frame clones and lacks some. In the table there are about 160,000 clones, just over 90% of which are singletons. Here the sequenced sample was peripheral blood, taken on day 0 of MenACWY control vaccination. The sequence derives from an adult in good health.

The CDR3 nucleotides read TGTGCCAGCAGCCAAGGCGGGAGTCTAGGAGAGGTCCAAGAGACCCAGTACTTC. This sequence encodes CASSQGGSLGEVQETQYF. V and J are TRBV4-2 and TRBJ2-5; 7 bases match TRBD2. CDR1 and CDR2 from the germline V gene are LGHNA and YNFKEQ. This CDR3 contains 18 residues. V lost 1 base to trimming and J lost 1 base; unmatched junction nucleotides: 12.